This T cell receptor beta chain was recorded in a study of identifying expanded T cells in peripheral blood. Trimming pared 5 bases from V and 1 base from J, leaving 6 bases between. Germline V lookup: CDR1 SGHRS, CDR2 YFSETQ. The CDR3 spans 12 residues. TCRdb's table, derived via immunoSEQ multiplex PCR, lists solely in-frame clones and lacks some. The data contain approximately 120,000 clones, about four fifths of them singletons. Sequencing input: blood. This clonotype originated in a person aged 18 to 75 in good health. The chain carries TRBV5-1 and TRBJ1-2; D remains ambiguous. The CDR3 sequence: CASSMDNYGYTF. The CDR3 DNA is TGCGCCAGCAGTATGGATAACTATGGCTACACCTTC.